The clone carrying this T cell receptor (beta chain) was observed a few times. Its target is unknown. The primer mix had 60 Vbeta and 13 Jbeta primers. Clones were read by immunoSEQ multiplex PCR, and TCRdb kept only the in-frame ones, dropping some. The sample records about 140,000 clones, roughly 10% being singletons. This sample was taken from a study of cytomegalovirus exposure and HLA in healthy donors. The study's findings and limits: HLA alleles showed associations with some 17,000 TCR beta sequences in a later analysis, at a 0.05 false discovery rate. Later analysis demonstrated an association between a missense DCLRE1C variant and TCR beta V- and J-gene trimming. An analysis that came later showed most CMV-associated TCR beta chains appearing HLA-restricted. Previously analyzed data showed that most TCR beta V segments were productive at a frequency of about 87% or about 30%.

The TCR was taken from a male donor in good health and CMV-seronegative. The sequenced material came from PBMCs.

The CDR3 region is CASSKRELNTGELFF. In DNA form, the CDR3 reads TGTGCCAGCAGCAAAAGGGAGTTGAACACCGGGGAGCTGTTTTTT. V and J are TRBV21-1 and TRBJ2-2; the table gives TRBD2 as D, unverified against the DNA. TRBV21-1 is a pseudogene locus. The CDR3 contains 15 residues.